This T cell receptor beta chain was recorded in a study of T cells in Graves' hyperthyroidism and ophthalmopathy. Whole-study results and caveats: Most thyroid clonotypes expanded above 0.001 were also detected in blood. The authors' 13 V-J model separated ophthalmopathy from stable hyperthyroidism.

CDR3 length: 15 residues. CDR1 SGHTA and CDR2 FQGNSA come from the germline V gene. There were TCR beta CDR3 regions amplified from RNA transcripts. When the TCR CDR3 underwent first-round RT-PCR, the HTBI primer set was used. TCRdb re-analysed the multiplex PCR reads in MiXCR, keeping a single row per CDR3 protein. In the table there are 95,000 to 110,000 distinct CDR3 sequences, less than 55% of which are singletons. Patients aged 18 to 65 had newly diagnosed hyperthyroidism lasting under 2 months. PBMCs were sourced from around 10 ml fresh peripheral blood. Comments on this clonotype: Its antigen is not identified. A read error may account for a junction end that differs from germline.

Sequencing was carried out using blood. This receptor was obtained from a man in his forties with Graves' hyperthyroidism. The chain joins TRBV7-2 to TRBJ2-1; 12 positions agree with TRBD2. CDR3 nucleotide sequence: TGTGCCAGCAACTTACTAGCGGGGGGAAGGAATGAGCAGTTCTTC. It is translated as CASNLLAGGRNEQFF.